This passage covers 23 T cell receptor beta chains from one sample sequenced in a study of CD8+ T cells in alopecia areata. The treatment: oral pan-JAK inhibitor, 5-10 mg twice daily. RNA extraction was followed by reverse transcription into cDNA, which acted as the sequencing template. Using immunoSEQ multiplex PCR, the repertoire was profiled, and TCRdb retains in-frame clones only, with some absent. Of about 190,000 clones listed, 45% to 75% are singletons. The sequenced sample was CD4+ T cells sorted from blood, obtained at week 4, from a patient treated with tofacitinib. All receptors derive from a human donor with alopecia areata.

The CDR3 region has the DNA TGTGCCAGCAGCGCCGGGACTACCCTCTCCTACGAGCAGTACTTC. It yields the protein CASSAGTTLSYEQYF. The V and J genes are TRBV5-4 and TRBJ2-7; 7 bases are shared with TRBD2. Germline CDR1 is SGHNT and CDR2 is YYREEE (reference sequence). There are 15 residues in the CDR3. After removal of 4 bases from V and 0 bases from J, the junction contained 7 bases not matched to a gene.

V usage is TRBV15 and J usage is TRBJ2-6; D ambiguous. V lost 2 bases and J lost 0, with 5 bases in between. The CDR3 consists of 15 residues. CDR1 and CDR2 (germline): LNHNV, YYDKDF (reference sequence). CDR3 region: CATSRLSSGANVLTF. Written as DNA, the CDR3 is TGTGCCACCAGCAGACTAAGCTCTGGGGCCAACGTCCTGACTTTC.

This clone was recorded a few times. This chain links TRBV7-9 with TRBJ2-1; maybe TRBD2 (5 bases). Germline V lookup: CDR1 SEHNR, CDR2 FQNEAQ (reference sequence). This CDR3 has 14 amino acids. V was clipped by 2 bases and J by 10 bases, with 15 bases between them. This chain's CDR3 is CASSLSSGSVEQFF. Here the CDR3 DNA reads TGTGCCAGCAGCTTATCCTCGGGGAGTGTGGAGCAGTTCTTC.

The chain employs TRBV29-1 and TRBJ1-1, with D possibly being TRBD1 (6 bases). Germline CDR1 reads SQVTM; CDR2 reads ANQGSEA. Trimming removed 7 bases from V and 0 bases from J, with 12 bases in between. This CDR3 comprises 13 residues. CDR3 bases: TGCAGCGGGAATGACAGGCTGAACACTGAAGCTTTCTTT. Translation gives CSGNDRLNTEAFF.

The V and J genes are TRBV25-1 and TRBJ1-4; D unclear. The CDR3 is 16 residues long. V was pared by 4 bases and J by 8 bases, with 20 bases between. The V gene's germline CDR1 is MGHDK and CDR2 SYGVNS. The CDR3 spells CASSGSDGRRWEKLFF. The CDR3 region has the DNA TGTGCCAGCAGTGGTTCGGACGGCCGACGTTGGGAAAAACTGTTTTTT.

V gene TRBV30 combines with J gene TRBJ2-6; a possible D gene is TRBD1 (6 bases). Germline V CDR1 and CDR2: GTSNPN, SVGIG (reference sequence). Trimming shortened V by 2 bases and J by 4 bases, and 24 bases separated the two germline ends. This CDR3 contains 19 residues. In DNA form, the CDR3 reads TGTGCCTGGAGTCTCCCCACAGGGACCCAAAGGTCCGGGGCCAACGTCCTGACTTTC. Its protein is CAWSLPTGTQRSGANVLTF.

The chain joins TRBV10-3 to TRBJ2-7; weak D call: TRBD2 (7 bases). Trimming left V 10 bases short and J 4 bases short, with 11 bases between. Germline CDR1 is ENHRY and CDR2 is SYGVKD. This CDR3 has 11 residues. The CDR3 loop reads CATRGGYEQYF. The CDR3 DNA reads as TGTGCCACAAGGGGGGGGTACGAGCAGTACTTC.

The V gene is TRBV9, the J gene TRBJ2-3, with 8 nucleotides matching TRBD2. V gave up 0 bases and J gave up 2 bases; unmatched junction bases: 2. Germline V CDR1 and CDR2: SGDLS, YYNGEE. This CDR3 region has 15 residues. The CDR3 here is CASSVAAGVTDTQYF. CDR3 nucleotide sequence: TGTGCCAGCAGCGTAGCAGCGGGGGTCACAGATACGCAGTATTTT.

The sample holds a few counts of this clone. This rearrangement joins TRBV29-1 to TRBJ2-2; TRBD2 is a possible D gene (5 bases). The V end lost 7 bases, the J end lost 0 bases, and 12 bases lay between the germline ends. CDR1 is SQVTM and CDR2 is ANQGSEA in the germline V gene. The CDR3 spans 14 residues. As DNA, the CDR3 is TGCAGCGCTTCTCGGGGTGCGAACACCGGGGAGCTGTTTTTT. Translating gives CSASRGANTGELFF.

This clone appeared once. The V and J genes are TRBV4-1 and TRBJ2-5, with unresolved D. Per germline, CDR1 MGHRA and CDR2 YSYEKL. V was shortened by 0 bases and J by 8 bases, with 13 bases between the two germline ends. The CDR3 has 14 amino acids. The CDR3 coding sequence is TGCGCCAGCAGCCAAGAACGGCAGTTTGCTACCCAGTACTTC. The encoded protein is CASSQERQFATQYF.

The rearrangement joins TRBV28 to TRBJ2-6; weak D call: TRBD1 (5 bases). Germline lookup yields CDR1 MDHEN and CDR2 SYDVKM. V was pared by 6 bases and J by 0 bases, with 9 bases between. The CDR3 loop spans 15 amino acids. CDR3 coding DNA: TGTGCCAGCAGAAGTACAGGCTCTGGGGCCAACGTCCTGACTTTC. It yields the protein CASRSTGSGANVLTF.

The chain carries TRBV29-1 and TRBJ2-2, with D unclear. CDR3 length: 13 amino acids. Trimming removed 4 bases from V and 6 bases from J, with 12 bases in between. Germline V gene data show CDR1 as SQVTM and CDR2 as ANQGSEA. CDR3 protein: CSVGGFGSGELFF. The CDR3 DNA sequence: TGCAGCGTTGGGGGTTTTGGCTCCGGGGAGCTGTTTTTT.

This chain's CDR3 is CAISELGNDEQFF. The CDR3 DNA is TGTGCCATCAGTGAGTTAGGGAATGATGAGCAGTTCTTC. J is TRBJ2-1 and V is TRBV10-3, with D uncertain. The ends were cut back, 1 base at V and 8 bases at J, with 9 bases in the middle. The germline gives CDR1 ENHRY, CDR2 SYGVKD. The CDR3 has 13 residues.

The chain is built from TRBV30 and TRBJ2-7; no clear D. Germline CDR1 is GTSNPN and CDR2 is SVGIG (reference sequence). The CDR3 runs to 12 residues. The ends were cut back, 1 base at V and 2 bases at J, with 6 bases in the middle. CDR3 in DNA: TGTGCCTGGAGTGCGGTAGCCTACGAGCAGTACTTC. Protein sequence: CAWSAVAYEQYF.

The chain employs TRBV7-2 and TRBJ2-7; a possible D gene is TRBD2 (5 bases). This CDR3 region has 16 residues. V lost 1 base and J 3 bases, leaving 16 bases between the germline ends. The germline CDR1 and CDR2 sequences are SGHTA and FQGNSA. CDR3 sequence: CASSLGGRRAGYEQYF. The DNA for the CDR3 is TGTGCCAGCAGCTTAGGCGGGCGGCGGGCAGGCTACGAGCAGTACTTC. Filled out from reference TRBV7-2 and TRBJ2-7, the complete variable domain reads GAGVSQSPSNKVTEKGKDVELRCDPISGHTALYWYRQSLGQGLEFLIYFQGNSAPDKSGLPSDRFSAERTGGSVSTLTIQRTQQEDSAVYLCASSLGGRRAGYEQYFGPGTRLTVT.

The CDR3 sequence is CASSLGGQAPYEQYF. The CDR3 coding sequence is TGTGCCAGCAGCTTAGGGGGACAGGCGCCCTACGAGCAGTACTTC. V and J are TRBV7-9 and TRBJ2-7; TRBD1 matches 8 bases. The CDR3 runs to 15 residues. V lost 1 base, J lost 2 bases, and 4 bases stayed unmatched. Germline CDR1 SEHNR, CDR2 FQNEAQ (reference sequence).

This chain connects TRBV7-2 to TRBJ2-5; D is tentatively TRBD1 or TRBD2 (5 bases each). Trimming took 4 bases from V and 5 from J, leaving 17 bases between them. In germline, CDR1 is SGHTA, CDR2 FQGNSA. This CDR3 is 15 amino acids long. CDR3 protein: CASSSPSGSGETQYF. CDR3 sequence (DNA): TGTGCCAGCAGCTCACCCTCAGGGTCGGGGGAGACCCAGTACTTC.

This clone was seen only a few times. The chain combines TRBV6-5 with TRBJ2-5; tentative D call: TRBD2 (6 bases). The CDR3 has 15 amino acids. V lost 0 bases and J lost 1, with 9 bases in between. CDR1 and CDR2 (germline): MNHEY, SVGAGI. CDR3 sequence reads: CASSYSFGSQETQYF. In DNA, the CDR3 is TGTGCCAGCAGTTACTCGTTCGGGAGCCAAGAGACCCAGTACTTC.

The chain joins TRBV10-3 to TRBJ2-3; D is possibly TRBD2 (5 bases). The CDR3 is 12 residues long. V was shortened by 6 bases and J by 6 bases, with 10 bases between the two germline ends. Germline V lookup: CDR1 ENHRY, CDR2 SYGVKD. CDR3 sequence (DNA): TGTGCCATCAGCGTACTAGGGGATACGCAGTATTTT. This sequence encodes CAISVLGDTQYF.

This clone has only one observation. The genes are TRBV9 and TRBJ1-1, with D uncertain. Trimming left V 2 bases short and J 2 bases short, with 7 bases between. Germline loops: CDR1 SGDLS, CDR2 YYNGEE. The CDR3 sequence is 13 residues long. DNA of the CDR3: TGTGCCAGCAGCGTGGGGATTAACACTGAAGCTTTCTTT. The encoded protein is CASSVGINTEAFF.

The V and J genes are TRBV9 and TRBJ2-2; weak D call: TRBD2 (6 bases). This CDR3 region has 15 residues. Trimming cost V 0 bases and J 7 bases, with 13 bases left between them. Germline V lookup: CDR1 SGDLS, CDR2 YYNGEE. CDR3 loop: CASSVVGGASGELFF. The CDR3 DNA sequence: TGTGCCAGCAGCGTAGTAGGAGGGGCAAGCGGGGAGCTGTTTTTT.

V gene TRBV6-1 combines with J gene TRBJ2-5; 8 bases are shared with TRBD2. The CDR3 length is 16 residues. V was pared by 0 bases and J by 1 base, with 4 bases of the junction left unmatched. The germline V gene encodes CDR1 MNHNS and CDR2 SASEGT. CDR3 residues: CASSEAFGGAQETQYF. The CDR3 DNA reads as TGTGCCAGCAGTGAAGCATTCGGGGGGGCCCAAGAGACCCAGTACTTC.

This clone was detected only a few times. This chain connects TRBV30 to TRBJ2-3; D may be TRBD2 (6 bases). Between the trimmed V and J ends, which lost 3 bases and 2 bases, there was a span of 15 bases. Germline lookup yields CDR1 GTSNPN and CDR2 SVGIG (reference sequence). This CDR3 contains 15 residues. CDR3 in DNA: TGTGCCTGGAGCGGAGGCGGGGTTAACACAGATACGCAGTATTTT. Residues: CAWSGGGVNTDTQYF.